This T cell receptor (beta chain) came from a study of technical replicates of blood from several donors. This CDR3 has 16 residues. Germline CDR1 is SGHVS and CDR2 is FQNEAQ. V lost 4 bases and J lost 2, with 17 bases in between. TCRdb's copy holds only in-frame clones and misses some; the assay was immunoSEQ multiplex PCR. The sample consists of more than 90,000 clones, about 94% of them appearing once. This receptor was taken from a human donor in good health. This chain joins TRBV7-8 and TRBJ1-1; D is possibly TRBD1 (6 bases). The sequenced sample consisted of T cells isolated from PBMCs. The DNA of the CDR3 is TGTGCCAGCAGCTCAAACAGACCCGGGACAAACACTGAAGCTTTCTTT. It translates to CASSSNRPGTNTEAFF. Using reference TRBV7-8 and TRBJ1-1 for the parts outside the CDR3, the full variable domain is GAGVSQSPRYKVAKRGQDVALRCDPISGHVSLFWYQQALGQGPEFLTYFQNEAQLDKSGLPSDRFFAERPEGSVSTLKIQRTQQEDSAVYLCASSSNRPGTNTEAFFGQGTRLTVV.